This T cell receptor beta chain was found in a study of T-cell memory formation after mild COVID-19 (dated by TCRdb to the early 2020s). About the full investigation: TCR sequence clusters from the two donors were largely donor specific. In a couple of donors, T-cell clones that expanded and contracted after mild COVID-19 were tracked by sequencing TCRalpha and TCRbeta repertoires over time. Two young, previously healthy adult volunteers, one female and one male, were included in the cohort.

Sequenced using an Illumina NovaSeq 6000. cDNA libraries for TCRalpha and TCRbeta were prepared by 5'RACE using constant-segment primers, with sample barcodes and unique molecular identifiers added. Trizol reagent was used to extract RNA from every sample. Amplification of the libraries took two PCR steps, and the second step added a second sample barcode plus Illumina TruSeq adapters. The libraries were sequenced on an Illumina NovaSeq using 2 x 150 bp paired-end reads. In the authors' own workflow: Demultiplexing of reads and collapsing into UMI-guided consensus sequences were performed with migec v1.2.7. Using mixcr v2.1.11, UMI consensuses were aligned to TRA and TRB V and J templates and then assembled into clonotypes. Expanded or contracted clonotypes were those called significant by both edgeR and NoisET, with noise models trained on biological replicates. edgeR calls used a false discovery rate-adjusted p below 0.01 and a log2 fold-change threshold of 1. As an exploratory analysis of dynamics, PCA with hierarchical clustering was applied to max-normalized trajectories of the 1000 most abundant clonotypes. Separately sequenced CD4+ and CD8+ repertoires were used to assign a CD4 or CD8 phenotype to each responding clone. The public reads were reanalyzed by TCRdb: fastp trimming at Q25, MiXCR alignment, in-frame beta chains only. Records with the same CDR3 protein are collapsed into one entry carrying the most frequent genes and DNA. TCRdb, not the original authors, processed these V and J calls. This sample comprises roughly 350,000 distinct CDR3 sequences, approximately 27% of them detected only once. The ten largest make up approximately 12% of the sample.

V and J lose 5 bases and 10 bases, and a span of 18 bases separates them. The CDR3 numbers 15 residues from cysteine through phenylalanine. Kept here is only the CDR3 DNA, which spans 45 bases and is read in frame from base 1. Ficoll-Paque density gradient centrifugation was the method used to isolate PBMCs. General study outcomes and caveats: The study covered only two mild cases, and larger cohorts including severe cases with pre-infection samples were considered necessary. Some responding clones were detected in pre-infection memory, which suggested that pre-existing cross-reactive memory T cells had joined the SARS-CoV-2 response. The second-wave clones that peaked on day 37 were not confirmed to be SARS-CoV-2 specific. Contracting CD4+ clones were located mainly in the CM and EM memory subsets, whereas CD8+ clones were found to be enriched in EMRA. Clones that contracted from day 15 to 85 showed balanced CD4/CD8 phenotypes, whereas a second wave of clones that expanded from day 15 to 37 leaned towards CD4+.

This clonotype was seen a handful of times. The specificity of this receptor is unknown. No clone much larger than this one lies a single base away; base qualities are absent. The sample taken for sequencing was PBMCs or a T cell subset sorted from them (not recorded which). The rearranged segments are TRBV12-3 or TRBV12-4 and TRBJ1-6; D gene: possibly TRBD1, on 6 matching bases. This receptor was identified in an adult woman who had mild COVID-19 (a few samples of this study predate the infection). The sample titles of this study are shuffled in the database, so cell type and time point are left out; the donor was told from shared clones. The CDR3 protein is CASSPSPTGTSPLHF. The nucleotides read TGTGCCAGCAGTCCAAGCCCAACAGGGACCTCACCCCTCCACTTT.